The 29 T cell receptor beta chains in this list originate from one sample, sequenced in a study of T cells after yellow fever vaccination. A single record per CDR3 protein comes from TCRdb applying MiXCR to the 5' RACE reads. The data contain hundreds of thousands of distinct CDR3 sequences, approximately 5.7% of them singletons. This material consisted of PBMCs, taken 5 days after the yellow fever booster vaccination. Every receptor here comes from a man aged 25 to 40 who received the YFV17D yellow fever vaccine.

This clonotype has ten or more counts. The chain uses TRBV12-3 or TRBV12-4 and TRBJ2-5, with 7 bases that match TRBD1. The CDR3 is made up of 13 amino acids. Trimming at V came to 6 bases and at J to 5 bases, leaving 6 bases not matched to a gene. In DNA, the CDR3 is TGTGCCAGCAGGCCAGACAGGGACGAGACCCAGTACTTC. It specifies CASRPDRDETQYF.

This rearrangement joins TRBV12-3 or TRBV12-4 to TRBJ2-3; TRBD2 aligns across 8 bases. Trimming took 5 bases from V and 0 from J; bases not matched to a gene: 10. The CDR3 contains 17 residues. Written as DNA, the CDR3 is TGTGCCAGCAGTACTCAAGGAGCGGGAGTTAGCACAGATACGCAGTATTTT. Its translation is CASSTQGAGVSTDTQYF.

This clonotype has ten or more counts. This chain links TRBV20-1 with TRBJ2-2, with 8 bases matching TRBD2. The CDR3 totals 15 residues. The ends lost 3 bases at V and 3 bases at J; junction bases unmatched: 6. Per germline, CDR1 DFQATT and CDR2 SNEGSKA (reference sequence). In nucleotides, the CDR3 is TGCAGTGCTAGTCGTAGCGGGATGTACACCGGGGAGCTGTTTTTT. It codes for CSASRSGMYTGELFF.

The rearrangement joins TRBV20-1 to TRBJ2-7, with 7 bases aligning to TRBD1. The CDR3 spans 14 residues. Germline V gene sequence: CDR1 DFQATT, CDR2 SNEGSKA (reference sequence). The V gene end was trimmed by 5 bases and the J gene end by 3 bases; junction bases not matched to a gene: 10. DNA of the CDR3: TGCAGTGCTGGTAGACAGGGACCATTCTACGAGCAGTACTTC. It codes for CSAGRQGPFYEQYF.

This clonotype has only a few counts. The gene calls are TRBV11-2 and TRBJ2-1, with D possibly TRBD2 on 6 matching bases. The CDR3 consists of 18 residues. V lost 5 bases, J lost 5 bases, and 25 bases lay in between. Germline CDR1 reads SGHAT; CDR2 reads FQNNGV. CDR3 DNA sequence: TGTGCCAGCAGCCGCCTCCGTGCCAGCGGGCGTTTGAACAATGAGCAGTTCTTC. Translated, it gives CASSRLRASGRLNNEQFF.

This clonotype was recorded at least ten times. The chain is built from TRBV29-1 and TRBJ2-1; the match to TRBD2 covers 14 bases. This CDR3 spans 15 amino acids. Looked up from germline, CDR1 is SQVTM and CDR2 is ANQGSEA. Germline trimming cut 7 bases from V and 5 bases from J; bases unmatched to any gene: 7. This CDR3 reads CSGTPTSGRDNEQFF. CDR3 DNA: TGCAGCGGCACCCCGACTAGCGGGAGGGACAATGAGCAGTTCTTC.

In its sample, this clonotype was seen many times. The rearrangement uses TRBV20-1 and TRBJ2-3, with 8 bases matching TRBD2. Germline V gene lookup returns CDR1 DFQATT and CDR2 SNEGSKA (reference sequence). CDR3 size: 15 residues. J was trimmed by 0 bases and V by 5 bases; bases with no gene match: 7. DNA for the CDR3: TGCAGTGCTGGACAACTAGCGGCTAGCACAGATACGCAGTATTTT. It is translated as CSAGQLAASTDTQYF.

This clonotype was detected a few times. J is TRBJ2-7 and V is TRBV7-3; 8 bases agree with TRBD2. The CDR3 sequence is 14 residues long. Germline assignment: CDR1 SGHTA and CDR2 FQGTGA. Germline trimming cut 6 bases from V and 5 bases from J; bases unmatched to any gene: 9. In DNA, the CDR3 is TGTGCCAGCAGTCCCAGCGGGAGTGTTGACGAGCAGTACTTC. Translating gives CASSPSGSVDEQYF.

This clonotype was detected ten times or more. V is TRBV20-1 and J is TRBJ1-6, with a weak D call TRBD1 (5 bases). Trimming removed 0 bases at V and 7 bases at J, with 10 bases between. Germline loops: CDR1 DFQATT, CDR2 SNEGSKA (reference sequence). This CDR3 has 14 amino acids. CDR3 residues: CSARDGAANSPLHF. For the CDR3, the DNA is TGCAGTGCTAGAGATGGGGCAGCCAATTCACCCCTCCACTTT.

This clonotype was seen at least ten times. The genes are TRBV6-2 or TRBV6-3 and TRBJ2-5, with D possibly being TRBD1 (6 bases). The germline CDR1 and CDR2 sequences are MNHEY and SVGEGT. CDR3 length equals 13 residues. V lost 2 bases, J lost 5 bases, and 9 bases lay in between. The CDR3 loop is CASSYQGWETQYF. In DNA, the CDR3 is TGTGCCAGCAGTTACCAGGGGTGGGAGACCCAGTACTTC.

The genes are TRBV6-2 or TRBV6-3 and TRBJ1-5; tentative D call: TRBD1 (5 bases). Deletions cut 2 bases from V and 11 bases from J, with 16 bases between. The CDR3 extends over 14 amino acids. Germline values: CDR1 MNHEY, CDR2 SVGEGT. This CDR3 reads CASSYPDGTQAQHF. The DNA for the CDR3 is TGTGCCAGCAGTTACCCGGACGGGACCCAGGCCCAGCATTTT.

This clonotype was recorded a few times. The rearrangement joins TRBV29-1 to TRBJ2-3; 12 nucleotides line up with TRBD1. This CDR3 spans 13 amino acids. Trimming cost V 7 bases and J 6 bases; bases outside gene matches: 5. The germline gives CDR1 SQVTM, CDR2 ANQGSEA. The CDR3 nucleotides are TGCAGCGCCGGGACAGGGGGCCCGGATACGCAGTATTTT. It is translated as CSAGTGGPDTQYF.

This clonotype was observed at least ten times. The genes are TRBV20-1 and TRBJ2-1; 11 bases are a match to TRBD2. Per germline, CDR1 DFQATT and CDR2 SNEGSKA (reference sequence). With V trimmed by 3 bases and J by 7 bases, 5 bases remained unmatched. This CDR3 contains 14 residues. CDR3 nucleotide sequence: TGCAGTGCTAGTCGGCTAGCGGGGGGAAATGAGCAGTTCTTC. Amino acids: CSASRLAGGNEQFF.

This clonotype was recorded many times. The chain has TRBV6-1 and TRBJ2-3, with 10 bases identical to TRBD2. Germline V lookup: CDR1 MNHNS, CDR2 SASEGT. Trimming removed 7 bases from V and 3 bases from J; junction bases left unmatched: 7. This CDR3 has 15 amino acids. The DNA for the CDR3 is TGTGCCAGCAAAAGAAGAGCGGGAGGGACAGATACGCAGTATTTT. Translating gives CASKRRAGGTDTQYF.

The chain is built from TRBV5-1 and TRBJ2-7; tentative D call: TRBD1 (6 bases). Germline CDR1 SGHRS, CDR2 YFSETQ. The CDR3 has 14 amino acids. The ends were cut back, 3 bases at V and 4 bases at J, with 14 bases in the middle. CDR3 DNA: TGCGCCAGCAGCTGGCAGGGGATTACGTACGAGCAGTACTTC. Translating it yields CASSWQGITYEQYF.

This clonotype has a handful of counts. The chain links TRBV5-1 to TRBJ2-2, with D unresolved. Germline CDR1 is SGHRS and CDR2 is YFSETQ. The CDR3 consists of 15 residues. Trimming cost V 7 bases and J 0 bases, with 13 bases left between them. The CDR3 reads CASSVDNTNTGELFF. CDR3 DNA sequence: TGCGCCAGCTCGGTAGACAACACGAACACCGGGGAGCTGTTTTTT.

At least ten counts were recorded for this clonotype. The rearrangement uses TRBV7-8 and TRBJ2-1, with a weak D call TRBD2 (5 bases). The CDR3 contains 13 residues. Trimming stripped 5 bases from V and 5 bases from J, with 10 bases between. Germline assignment: CDR1 SGHVS and CDR2 FQNEAQ. The CDR3 bases are TGTGCCAGCAGCGTTACTAGAAACAATGAGCAGTTCTTC. Translation gives CASSVTRNNEQFF. Looking up the rest from reference TRBV7-8 and TRBJ2-1 gives the full variable domain: GAGVSQSPRYKVAKRGQDVALRCDPISGHVSLFWYQQALGQGPEFLTYFQNEAQLDKSGLPSDRFFAERPEGSVSTLKIQRTQQEDSAVYLCASSVTRNNEQFFGPGTRLTVL.

This clonotype was observed at least ten times. The gene calls are TRBV29-1 and TRBJ2-7; D is possibly TRBD2 (5 bases). The CDR3 runs 14 residues. CDR1 SQVTM and CDR2 ANQGSEA come from the germline V gene. V lost 6 bases and J lost 3, with 18 bases in between. Here the CDR3 reads CSVTVPESGYEQYF. DNA of the CDR3: TGCAGCGTCACAGTCCCGGAGAGCGGCTACGAGCAGTACTTC.

This chain links TRBV20-1 with TRBJ2-7; D is unclear. CDR1 DFQATT and CDR2 SNEGSKA come from the germline V gene (reference sequence). The CDR3 is 12 residues long. V lost 2 bases to trimming and J lost 1 base, with 6 bases between them. CDR3 in DNA: TGCAGTGCTAGACAGAATTCCTACGAGCAGTACTTC. This translates into CSARQNSYEQYF.

This clonotype was counted many times. The chain joins TRBV20-1 to TRBJ2-1, with 14 nucleotides matching TRBD2. The J segment lost 9 bases and the V segment lost 0 bases, leaving 4 bases of the junction unmatched. Germline CDR1 reads DFQATT; CDR2 reads SNEGSKA (reference sequence). The CDR3 sequence is 15 residues long. The CDR3 DNA follows: TGCAGTGCTAGAGAGGGACTAGCGGGAGAGGGTGAGCAGTTCTTC. Its protein product is CSAREGLAGEGEQFF.

This clonotype has a count of ten or more. The chain links TRBV20-1 to TRBJ2-5; a possible D gene is TRBD1 (6 bases). Between the trimmed V and J ends, which lost 5 bases and 9 bases, there was a span of 19 bases. CDR1 and CDR2 from the germline V gene are DFQATT and SNEGSKA (reference sequence). The CDR3 is made up of 13 amino acids. The CDR3, as DNA: TGCAGTGCTTCGGACAGCACGGGTCGGGCCCAGTACTTC. This sequence encodes CSASDSTGRAQYF.

The V call is TRBV20-1, the J call TRBJ1-2; TRBD1 matches at 9 bases. The CDR3 runs 14 residues. From germline, CDR1 is DFQATT and CDR2 SNEGSKA (reference sequence). The CDR3 protein is CRVGQGQANYGYTF. The CDR3 DNA reads TGCAGGGTGGGACAGGGACAGGCTAACTATGGCTACACCTTC.

The rearrangement joins TRBV6-1 to TRBJ2-7, with TRBD1 matching over 11 bases. V lost 5 bases to trimming and J lost 3 bases; unmatched junction nucleotides: 12. This CDR3 has 17 residues. CDR1 is MNHNS and CDR2 is SASEGT in the germline V gene. The CDR3 DNA follows: TGTGCCAGCAGTCAGGGACAGGGGGTTGGGGGGTTCTACGAGCAGTACTTC. This sequence encodes CASSQGQGVGGFYEQYF.

The rearrangement links TRBV20-1 to TRBJ2-3, with 8 bases matching TRBD2. The CDR3 is 15 amino acids. Germline values: CDR1 DFQATT, CDR2 SNEGSKA (reference sequence). The J segment lost 2 bases and the V segment lost 3 bases, leaving 7 bases of the junction unmatched. DNA for the CDR3: TGCAGTGCTAGTCAACCCGGACTAGCCACAGATACGCAGTATTTT. This gives the protein CSASQPGLATDTQYF.

This clonotype was recorded a few times. V gene TRBV28 combines with J gene TRBJ2-1; TRBD1 aligns across 10 bases. Germline loops: CDR1 MDHEN, CDR2 SYDVKM. CDR3 length: 14 amino acids. The J segment lost 8 bases and the V segment lost 6 bases, leaving 7 bases of the junction unmatched. The CDR3 DNA reads as TGTGCCAGCAGGCGGCCCGGGACAGGGGATGAGCAGTTCTTC. Its protein product is CASRRPGTGDEQFF. The complete variable domain, with remaining parts taken from reference TRBV28 and TRBJ2-1, reads DVKVTQSSRYLVKRTGEKVFLECVQDMDHENMFWYRQDPGLGLRLIYFSYDVKMKEKGDIPEGYSVSREKKERFSLILESASTNQTSMYLCASRRPGTGDEQFFGPGTRLTVL.

The chain links TRBV11-2 to TRBJ2-1, with a tentative D call TRBD2 (5 bases). The CDR3 covers 19 residues. The germline gives CDR1 SGHAT, CDR2 FQNNGV. Between the trimmed V and J ends, which lost 0 bases and 0 bases, there was a span of 18 bases. The CDR3 spells CASSLDSSSATSSYNEQFF. The CDR3 DNA reads TGTGCCAGCAGCTTAGATAGCAGCTCGGCAACTAGCTCCTACAATGAGCAGTTCTTC.

V is TRBV20-1 and J is TRBJ1-1; a weak D match, TRBD1 (6 bases). Between the trimmed V and J ends, which lost 2 bases and 2 bases, there was a span of 12 bases. The CDR3 contains 14 residues. Germline CDR1 is DFQATT and CDR2 is SNEGSKA (reference sequence). CDR3 coding DNA: TGCAGTGCTAGAAGCGGGGGCGCTAACACTGAAGCTTTCTTT. Amino acid sequence: CSARSGGANTEAFF.

This clonotype was recorded at least ten times. The chain recombines TRBV20-1 with TRBJ2-5; a weak D match, TRBD1 (6 bases). The CDR3 is made up of 14 amino acids. Germline V gene data show CDR1 as DFQATT and CDR2 as SNEGSKA (reference sequence). V was clipped by 1 base and J by 0 bases, with 9 bases between them. The CDR3 spells CSARGGGNQETQYF. The CDR3 nucleotides are TGCAGTGCTAGAGGAGGGGGAAACCAAGAGACCCAGTACTTC.

Notes on this clonotype: A read error may explain this, as a much larger clone is one base away. This sequence joins TRBV28 and TRBJ2-7, with unresolved D. The length of the CDR3 is 12 residues. V was shortened by 7 bases and J by 2 bases, with 9 bases between the two germline ends. The germline gives CDR1 MDHEN, CDR2 SYDVKM. The CDR3 coding sequence is TGTGCCAGCAAGTCTATCACCTACGAGCAGTACTTC. Protein: CASKSITYEQYF.